This TCR beta chain was sequenced for a study of T cells in Graves' hyperthyroidism and ophthalmopathy. Study-level background: Sampling of peripheral blood happened at initial diagnosis, prior to any treatment. Broader study findings: Within blood appeared most thyroid clonotypes that had expanded above 0.001.

A word on this clonotype: Antigen specificity is unknown.

V lost 4 bases, J lost 1 base, and 10 bases lay in between. This CDR3 has 13 residues. Germline assignment: CDR1 SQVTM and CDR2 ANQGSEA. RNA transcripts yielded amplified TCR beta CDR3 regions. Using the HTBI primer set, a first-round RT-PCR was run on the TCR CDR3. TCRdb called the multiplex PCR reads again in MiXCR, with one record for every CDR3 protein. The sample carries hundreds of thousands of distinct CDR3 sequences, approximately 18% recorded once. Patients were aged 18 to 65, had disease duration under 2 months, and had newly diagnosed hyperthyroidism. J is TRBJ1-1 and V is TRBV29-1, with D perhaps matching TRBD1 (6 bases). The sequence derives from a woman in her fifties or sixties with Graves' hyperthyroidism that later progressed to Graves' ophthalmopathy. Input material: blood. The CDR3 DNA follows: TGCAGCGTTGCGAACAGGGAGAACACTGAAGCTTTCTTT. Encoded protein: CSVANRENTEAFF.